The following is a T cell receptor (beta chain) sequence with its context. Germline loops: CDR1 LNHDA, CDR2 SQIVND (reference sequence). The CDR3 runs 15 residues. V gave up 3 bases and J gave up 1 base; unmatched junction bases: 6. Original methodology: Reference gene primer amplification gave estimated nucleated cell counts. Sequencing was performed with immunoSEQ multiplex PCR; in TCRdb, only in-frame clones are kept and a portion is missing. V and J calls and clone size are as listed in that table; D and trimming were resolved from the DNA. The repertoire holds fewer than 400,000 clones, 85% to 90% seen once, with roughly 2.9% in the top ten. This record comes from a study of blood T cell repertoires in COVID-19.

The V call is TRBV19, the J call TRBJ2-7; 7 positions agree with TRBD1. This TCR was recovered from a woman in her twenties or thirties with COVID-19, enrolled during active disease. Sequencing was performed on peripheral blood. The CDR3 coding sequence is TGTGCCAGTAGTATCGACAGGGCTACATCCTACGAGCAGTACTTC. Protein: CASSIDRATSYEQYF.